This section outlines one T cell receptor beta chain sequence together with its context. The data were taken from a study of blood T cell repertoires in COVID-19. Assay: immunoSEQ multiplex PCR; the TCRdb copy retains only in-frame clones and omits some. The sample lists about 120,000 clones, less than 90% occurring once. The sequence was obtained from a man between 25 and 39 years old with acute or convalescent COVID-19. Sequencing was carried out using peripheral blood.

The CDR3 spells CASSRRDSTYNEQFF. CDR3 DNA: TGTGCCAGCAGCCGTAGGGACAGTACCTACAATGAGCAGTTCTTC. The chain recombines TRBV21-1 with TRBJ2-1; TRBD1, the D gene given by the table, was not confirmed from the DNA. TRBV21-1 is a pseudogene. This CDR3 is built from 15 residues.